A single sample gave rise to the 25 T cell receptor beta chains below, sequenced in a study of CD8 T cells in ankylosing spondylitis. MiXCR, run by TCRdb on the 5' RACE reads, gives a single entry per CDR3 protein. In the table there are 85,000 to 90,000 distinct CDR3 sequences, around 25% of which are singletons. Source material: blood, either unsorted or a sorted T cell fraction (not recorded which). These receptors originate from a male donor with ankylosing spondylitis or in good health (not recorded which).

The V gene is TRBV29-1, the J gene TRBJ2-1; 8 bases are a match to TRBD2. The CDR3 runs 13 residues. Trimming at V came to 6 bases and at J to 8 bases, leaving 9 bases not matched to a gene. Per the germline V gene, CDR1 is SQVTM and CDR2 is ANQGSEA. The CDR3 loop reads CSVPGAGVDEQFF. In DNA, the CDR3 is TGCAGCGTCCCCGGAGCGGGAGTTGATGAGCAGTTCTTC.

The chain has TRBV21-1 and TRBJ2-7. TRBV21-1 is labeled a pseudogene. There are 14 residues in the CDR3. CDR3 sequence: CASSSTESSYEQYV. The CDR3 bases are TGTGCCAGCAGCAGTACGGAAAGCTCCTACGAGCAGTACGTC.

The rearrangement links TRBV20-1 to TRBJ2-1; TRBD2 aligns across 8 bases. The trim removed 3 bases at V and 3 bases at J, leaving 7 bases unmatched. CDR1 and CDR2 from the germline V gene are DFQATT and SNEGSKA (reference sequence). CDR3 length: 15 residues. CDR3 sequence (DNA): TGCAGTGCTAGCTCGAGTAGCGGGGTCTACAATGAGCAGTTCTTC. Its protein is CSASSSSGVYNEQFF.

This sequence joins TRBV5-1 and TRBJ2-3; D not certain. This CDR3 is built from 14 residues. Per germline, CDR1 SGHRS and CDR2 YFSETQ. Trimming cost V 2 bases and J 6 bases, with 13 bases left between them. DNA of the CDR3: TGCGCCAGCAGCTTCTATGGAGCTGGTGATACGCAGTATTTT. Its protein product is CASSFYGAGDTQYF.

This sequence joins TRBV5-1 and TRBJ2-3, with D unresolved. Deletions cut 1 base from V and 1 base from J, with 7 bases between. The germline V gene encodes CDR1 SGHRS and CDR2 YFSETQ. CDR3 length: 14 residues. CDR3 sequence: CASSLNKRTDTQYF. CDR3 sequence (DNA): TGCGCCAGCAGCTTGAACAAACGCACAGATACGCAGTATTTT. Full variable domain (missing parts from reference TRBV5-1 and TRBJ2-3): KAGVTQTPRYLIKTRGQQVTLSCSPISGHRSVSWYQQTPGQGLQFLFEYFSETQRNKGNFPGRFSGRQFSNSRSEMNVSTLELGDSALYLCASSLNKRTDTQYFGPGTRLTVL.

The chain links TRBV7-6 to TRBJ1-1; D is undetermined. The germline V gene has CDR1 SGHVS and CDR2 FNYEAQ. V lost 1 base and J 11 bases, leaving 14 bases between the germline ends. The CDR3 consists of 13 residues. The CDR3 here is CASSLEPPQPAFF. CDR3 DNA sequence: TGTGCCAGCAGCTTAGAACCCCCCCAACCGGCTTTCTTT.

A few counts support this clonotype. The chain uses TRBV7-6 and TRBJ2-1; D might be TRBD1 (5 bases). This CDR3 contains 16 residues. V was pared by 1 base and J by 1 base, with 11 bases between. CDR1 and CDR2 (germline): SGHVS, FNYEAQ. The CDR3 protein is CASSLGDSLSYNEQFF. The CDR3 DNA is TGTGCCAGCAGCTTAGGAGACAGTCTGTCCTACAATGAGCAGTTCTTC. Combining the CDR3 with reference TRBV7-6 and TRBJ2-1 gives the whole variable domain GAGVSQSPRYKVTKRGQDVALRCDPISGHVSLYWYRQALGQGPEFLTYFNYEAQQDKSGLPNDRFSAERPEGSISTLTIQRTEQRDSAMYRCASSLGDSLSYNEQFFGPGTRLTVL.

This clonotype was seen a handful of times. The chain combines TRBV5-1 with TRBJ2-7; 10 positions agree with TRBD1. Looked up from germline, CDR1 is SGHRS and CDR2 is YFSETQ. This CDR3 has 15 amino acids. J gave up 5 bases and V 4 bases, and 9 bases lay outside the gene matches. CDR3 nucleotide sequence: TGCGCCAGCAGCCTCCAGGGACAGGGGAGCCACGAGCAGTACTTC. Protein: CASSLQGQGSHEQYF.

This rearrangement joins TRBV5-6 to TRBJ2-5; D is ambiguous. This CDR3 has 12 residues. Between the trimmed V and J ends, which lost 4 bases and 5 bases, there was a span of 9 bases. Germline loops: CDR1 SGHDT, CDR2 YYEEEE. CDR3 coding DNA: TGTGCCAGCAGCCCGGGTTCGGAGACCCAGTACTTC. Translated: CASSPGSETQYF.

This clonotype was seen at least ten times. The chain couples TRBV3-1 to TRBJ2-3; D possibly corresponds to TRBD1 (6 bases). The CDR3 has 16 residues. Trimming shortened V by 4 bases and J by 0 bases, and 14 bases separated the two germline ends. CDR1 LGHDT and CDR2 YNNKEL come from the germline V gene (reference sequence). CDR3 DNA: TGTGCCAGCAGCCCTTCCCCAGGGGATAGCACAGATACGCAGTATTTT. Translated: CASSPSPGDSTDTQYF.

The chain combines TRBV5-6 with TRBJ2-7, with TRBD2 matching 9 bases. Looked up from germline, CDR1 is SGHDT and CDR2 is YYEEEE. V gave up 4 bases and J gave up 3 bases; unmatched junction bases: 8. The CDR3 spans 15 residues. CDR3 amino acids: CASSVVAGVLYEQYF. The DNA of the CDR3 is TGTGCCAGCAGCGTAGTAGCGGGAGTACTCTACGAGCAGTACTTC.

This clonotype was observed many times. The chain couples TRBV6-1 to TRBJ2-3, with D unresolved. The CDR3 totals 13 residues. In germline, CDR1 is MNHNS, CDR2 SASEGT. V lost 7 bases to trimming and J lost 0 bases, with 8 bases between them. CDR3 sequence (DNA): TGTGCCAGCACCGAGACTAGCACAGATACGCAGTATTTT. Translation gives CASTETSTDTQYF.

This clonotype was recorded a few times. The J gene is TRBJ1-2, the V gene TRBV5-1; D is uncertain. The CDR3 has 14 amino acids. Germline V CDR1 and CDR2: SGHRS, YFSETQ. V was shortened by 1 base and J by 7 bases, with 14 bases between the two germline ends. This CDR3 is CASSLNDGIGGYTF. DNA for the CDR3: TGCGCCAGCAGCTTGAATGACGGAATAGGTGGCTACACCTTC.

This clonotype has more than one count but fewer than ten. The chain is built from TRBV12-3 or TRBV12-4 and TRBJ1-6, with unresolved D. Trimming shortened V by 8 bases and J by 7 bases, and 9 bases separated the two germline ends. CDR3 length: 12 residues. The CDR3 here is CASEVGNSPLHF. DNA for the CDR3: TGTGCCAGCGAGGTCGGGAATTCACCCCTCCACTTT.

This clonotype appeared a few times. The rearrangement links TRBV5-1 to TRBJ2-3; 10 nucleotides match TRBD2. The CDR3 is 14 residues long. The V gene end was trimmed by 5 bases and the J gene end by 4 bases; junction bases not matched to a gene: 4. In germline, CDR1 is SGHRS, CDR2 YFSETQ. The CDR3 DNA is TGCGCCAGCAGGCCTAGCGGGAGCGCAGATACGCAGTATTTT. Translated, it gives CASRPSGSADTQYF. Complete variable domain (other parts from reference TRBV5-1 and TRBJ2-3): KAGVTQTPRYLIKTRGQQVTLSCSPISGHRSVSWYQQTPGQGLQFLFEYFSETQRNKGNFPGRFSGRQFSNSRSEMNVSTLELGDSALYLCASRPSGSADTQYFGPGTRLTVL.

V usage is TRBV12-3 or TRBV12-4 and J usage is TRBJ1-2; tentatively, D is TRBD1 (5 bases). This CDR3 spans 15 amino acids. V was clipped by 5 bases and J by 2 bases, with 15 bases between them. The CDR3 DNA is TGTGCCAGCAGTCCCCCAGGACACTACAACTATGGCTACACCTTC. This gives the protein CASSPPGHYNYGYTF.

The table lists this clonotype with a few counts. This chain uses TRBV27 with TRBJ2-7; D tentatively fits TRBD1 or TRBD2 (5 bases each). Deletions cut 4 bases from V and 2 bases from J, with 9 bases between. Germline V gene lookup returns CDR1 MNHEY and CDR2 SMNVEV (reference sequence). The CDR3 has 13 amino acids. DNA for the CDR3: TGTGCCAGCAGTTCTCGGGACCCCTACGAGCAGTACTTC. The encoded protein is CASSSRDPYEQYF.

This rearrangement joins TRBV25-1 to TRBJ1-1, with D uncertain. Per the germline V gene, CDR1 is MGHDK and CDR2 is SYGVNS. This CDR3 has 14 amino acids. Between the trimmed V and J ends, which lost 4 bases and 1 base, there was a span of 10 bases. The CDR3 nucleotides read TGTGCCAGCAGTGGAGGCCGGGGGAACACTGAAGCTTTCTTT. Translating gives CASSGGRGNTEAFF.

Ten or more counts support this clonotype. The chain is built from TRBV7-9 and TRBJ1-5; D is uncertain. The germline CDR1 and CDR2 sequences are SEHNR and FQNEAQ (reference sequence). The CDR3 is 14 amino acids. V was clipped by 1 base and J by 3 bases, with 7 bases between them. CDR3 sequence: CASSLEVANQPQHF. CDR3 DNA sequence: TGTGCCAGCAGCTTAGAGGTAGCCAATCAGCCCCAGCATTTT. Combining the CDR3 with reference TRBV7-9 and TRBJ1-5 gives the whole variable domain DTGVSQNPRHKITKRGQNVTFRCDPISEHNRLYWYRQTLGQGPEFLTYFQNEAQLEKSRLLSDRFSAERPKGSFSTLEIQRTEQGDSAMYLCASSLEVANQPQHFGDGTRLSIL.

This chain joins TRBV9 and TRBJ2-5; 9 bases line up with TRBD2. The junction had 4 bases not matched to a gene; V was cut back by 0 bases and J by 7 bases. The CDR3 spans 14 residues. Germline CDR1 is SGDLS and CDR2 is YYNGEE. The CDR3 region is CASSVAASGVTQYF. CDR3 nucleotide sequence: TGTGCCAGCAGCGTAGCGGCTAGCGGGGTGACCCAGTACTTC.

The chain employs TRBV12-3 or TRBV12-4 and TRBJ1-2; 8 bases match TRBD1. This CDR3 has 14 amino acids. Trimming removed 6 bases from V and 3 bases from J; junction bases left unmatched: 6. The CDR3 here is CASRSGQGDYGYTF. In DNA form, the CDR3 reads TGTGCCAGCAGATCCGGACAGGGCGACTATGGCTACACCTTC.

The sample holds a few counts of this clonotype. The J gene is TRBJ1-1, the V gene TRBV5-1; D call uncertain. Trimming removed 3 bases at V and 5 bases at J, with 11 bases between. The CDR3 is 13 residues long. The V gene's germline CDR1 is SGHRS and CDR2 YFSETQ. This CDR3 is CASSSEAGTEAFF. CDR3 in DNA: TGCGCCAGCAGCTCCGAAGCCGGGACTGAAGCTTTCTTT.

This clonotype was observed a handful of times. The chain uses TRBV12-3 or TRBV12-4 and TRBJ1-1; TRBD1 is a possible D gene (5 bases). V lost 6 bases, J lost 3 bases, and 14 bases lay in between. This CDR3 comprises 14 residues. CDR3 region: CASSRAGGYTEAFF. CDR3 bases: TGTGCCAGCAGCCGGGCCGGGGGTTACACTGAAGCTTTCTTT.

This chain connects TRBV6-5 to TRBJ1-1, with D uncertain. The CDR3 loop spans 11 amino acids. From germline, CDR1 is MNHEY and CDR2 SVGAGI. The V end lost 8 bases, the J end lost 6 bases, and 10 bases lay between the germline ends. CDR3 in DNA: TGTGCCAGCGGAGGTTTCTCTGAAGCTTTCTTT. Its protein product is CASGGFSEAFF.

For the CDR3, the DNA is TGCGCCAGCAGCCAGACGACAGTTATGAACACTGAAGCTTTCTTT. Translating gives CASSQTTVMNTEAFF. The chain is built from TRBV4-1 and TRBJ1-1; D is perhaps TRBD1 (5 bases). CDR1 is MGHRA, CDR2 YSYEKL, per germline. V was clipped by 3 bases and J by 0 bases, with 11 bases between them. The CDR3 totals 15 residues.